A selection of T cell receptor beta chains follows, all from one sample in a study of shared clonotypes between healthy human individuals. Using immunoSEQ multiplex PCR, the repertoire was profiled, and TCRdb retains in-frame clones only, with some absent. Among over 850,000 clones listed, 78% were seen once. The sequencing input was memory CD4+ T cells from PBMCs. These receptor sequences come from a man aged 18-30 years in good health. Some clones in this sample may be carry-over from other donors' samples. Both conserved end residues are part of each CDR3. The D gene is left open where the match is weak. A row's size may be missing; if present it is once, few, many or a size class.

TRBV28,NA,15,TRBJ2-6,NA,CASSFLRAGANVLTF,TGTGCCAGCAGTTTCTTAAGGGCTGGGGCCAACGTCCTGACTTTC
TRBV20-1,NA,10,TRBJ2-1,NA,CSARVHEQFF,TGCAGTGCTAGGGTCCATGAGCAGTTCTTC
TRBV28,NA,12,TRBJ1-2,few,CASNRQVSGYTF,TGTGCCAGCAATCGCCAGGTTTCTGGCTACACCTTC
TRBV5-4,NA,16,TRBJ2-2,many,CASTYGTGRTTGELFF,TGTGCCAGCACCTACGGAACCGGGCGGACCACCGGGGAGCTGTTTTTT
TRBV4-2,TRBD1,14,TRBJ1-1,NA,CASSQETGYTEAFF,TGTGCCAGCAGCCAAGAGACAGGGTACACTGAAGCTTTCTTT
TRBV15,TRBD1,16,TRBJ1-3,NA,CATSRDWGTAGNTIYF,TGTGCCACCAGCAGAGATTGGGGGACAGCAGGAAACACCATATATTTT
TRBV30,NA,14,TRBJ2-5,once,CAWSGSGQTGTQYF,TGTGCCTGGAGTGGTAGCGGCCAAACCGGGACCCAGTACTTC
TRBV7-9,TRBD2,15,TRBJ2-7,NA,CASSLGTSGRVEQYF,TGTGCCAGCAGCCTCGGGACTAGCGGGAGGGTAGAGCAGTACTTC
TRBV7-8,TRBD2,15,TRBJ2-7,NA,CASSLGLAGNYEQYF,TGTGCCAGCAGCCTGGGACTAGCGGGAAACTACGAGCAGTACTTC
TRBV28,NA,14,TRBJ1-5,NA,CASSLRRRNQPQHF,TGTGCCAGCAGTTTGAGACGGCGAAATCAGCCCCAGCATTTT
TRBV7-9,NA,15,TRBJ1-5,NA,CASSLQGGANQPQHF,TGTGCCAGCAGCCTTCAGGGAGGGGCCAATCAGCCCCAGCATTTT
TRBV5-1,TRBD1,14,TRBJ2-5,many,CASSLNRGKETQYF,TGCGCCAGCAGCTTAAACAGGGGGAAGGAGACCCAGTACTTC
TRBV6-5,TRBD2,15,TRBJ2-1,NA,CASSPISGSVHEQFF,TGTGCCAGCAGCCCCATTAGCGGGAGTGTCCATGAGCAGTTCTTC
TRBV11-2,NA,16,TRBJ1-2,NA,CASSLKLNREYGGYTF,TGTGCCAGCAGCTTAAAGTTAAACAGGGAATACGGTGGCTACACCTTC
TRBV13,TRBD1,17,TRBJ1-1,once,CASSSRRDRGPNTEAFF,TGTGCCAGCAGCTCGCGCCGGGACAGGGGTCCGAACACTGAAGCTTTCTTT
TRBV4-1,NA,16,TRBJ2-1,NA,CASSQVDLLIYNEQFF,TGCGCCAGCAGCCAAGTCGACCTGCTTATTTACAATGAGCAGTTCTTC
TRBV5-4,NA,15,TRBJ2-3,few,CASSLGGAGADTQYF,TGTGCCAGCAGCTTGGGGGGAGCCGGGGCAGATACGCAGTATTTT
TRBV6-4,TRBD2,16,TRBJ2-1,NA,CASSDSPSGRAHEQFF,TGTGCCAGCAGTGACTCTCCCAGCGGGAGGGCCCATGAGCAGTTCTTC
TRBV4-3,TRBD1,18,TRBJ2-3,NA,CASSQEIRAGTGADTQYF,TGCGCCAGCAGCCAAGAAATACGGGCCGGGACAGGGGCAGATACGCAGTATTTT
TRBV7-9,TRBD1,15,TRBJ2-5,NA,CASSLRDRVWETQYF,TGTGCCAGCAGCCTCCGGGACAGGGTATGGGAGACCCAGTACTTC
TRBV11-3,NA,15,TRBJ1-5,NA,CASSLEGTEDQPQHF,TGTGCCAGCAGCTTAGAGGGGACTGAAGATCAGCCCCAGCATTTT
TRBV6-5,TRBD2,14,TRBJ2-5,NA,CASGKREGQETQYF,TGTGCCAGCGGCAAGCGGGAGGGCCAAGAGACCCAGTACTTC
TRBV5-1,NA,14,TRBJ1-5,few,CASSLGNSNQPQHF,TGCGCCAGCAGCTTGGGCAATAGCAATCAGCCCCAGCATTTT
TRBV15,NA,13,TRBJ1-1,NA,CATSSFDQTEAFF,TGTGCCACCAGCAGCTTCGATCAAACTGAAGCTTTCTTT
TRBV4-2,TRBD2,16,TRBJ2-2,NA,CASSQLAGSNTGELFF,TGTGCCAGCAGCCAACTAGCGGGTTCGAACACCGGGGAGCTGTTTTTT
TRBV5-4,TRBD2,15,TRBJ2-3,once,CASSLGWAGDDTQYF,TGTGCCAGCAGCTTGGGGTGGGCGGGGGACGATACGCAGTATTTT
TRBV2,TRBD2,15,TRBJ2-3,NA,CASNLLAGIADTQYF,TGTGCCAGCAATTTGCTAGCGGGAATTGCAGATACGCAGTATTTT
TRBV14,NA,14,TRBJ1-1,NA,CASSQVRGRTEAFF,TGTGCCAGCAGCCAAGTCAGGGGAAGGACTGAAGCTTTCTTT
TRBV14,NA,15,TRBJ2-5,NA,CASSEWDSRGETQYF,TGTGCCAGCAGCGAGTGGGACAGTCGGGGGGAGACCCAGTACTTC
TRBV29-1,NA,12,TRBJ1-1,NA,CSVEMLGTEAFF,TGCAGCGTTGAAATGTTGGGCACTGAAGCTTTCTTT
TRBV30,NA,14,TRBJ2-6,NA,CAWNGDSGANVLTF,TGTGCCTGGAACGGAGATTCTGGGGCCAACGTCCTGACTTTC
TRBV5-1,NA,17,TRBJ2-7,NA,CASSLAKGGRVFDEQYF,TGCGCCAGCAGCTTGGCCAAAGGGGGGAGGGTATTCGACGAGCAGTACTTC
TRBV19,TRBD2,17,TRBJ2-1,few,CASSITPSGVTYNEQFF,TGTGCCAGTAGTATAACTCCGAGCGGGGTCACCTACAATGAGCAGTTCTTC
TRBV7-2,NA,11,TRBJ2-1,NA,CASRYHNEQFF,TGTGCCAGCAGATACCACAATGAGCAGTTCTTC
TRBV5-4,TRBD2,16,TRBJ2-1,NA,CASSLGTSVSYNEQFF,TGTGCCAGCAGCTTGGGGACTAGCGTTTCCTACAATGAGCAGTTCTTC
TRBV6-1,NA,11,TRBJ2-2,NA,CAGENTGELFF,TGTGCCGGAGAAAACACCGGGGAGCTGTTTTTT
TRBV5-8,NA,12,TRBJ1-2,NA,CASSLEGYGYTF,TGTGCCAGCAGCTTGGAGGGCTATGGCTACACCTTC
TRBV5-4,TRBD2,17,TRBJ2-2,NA,CASSPPNSGRLTGELFF,TGTGCCAGCAGCCCCCCGAATAGCGGGAGACTCACCGGGGAGCTGTTTTTT
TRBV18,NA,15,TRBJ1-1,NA,CASSPQGPMNTEAFF,TGTGCCAGCTCACCACAGGGGCCCATGAACACTGAAGCTTTCTTT
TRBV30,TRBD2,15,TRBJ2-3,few,CAWSGTSGSKYTQYF,TGTGCCTGGAGTGGGACTAGCGGGAGCAAGTATACGCAGTATTTT
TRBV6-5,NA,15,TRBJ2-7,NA,CASSLSWQANYEQYF,TGTGCCAGCAGTTTAAGTTGGCAGGCTAACTACGAGCAGTACTTC
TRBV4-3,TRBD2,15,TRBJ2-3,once,CASGDTSGATDTQYF,TGCGCCTCCGGGGATACTAGCGGGGCTACAGATACGCAGTATTTT
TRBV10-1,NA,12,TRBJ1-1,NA,CASSEDRRGAFF,TGCGCCAGCAGTGAAGACAGGCGGGGAGCTTTCTTT